This paragraph reports one TCR beta chain. This clone has a single count. Its target antigen remains unknown. Within one base of it there is no much larger clone, and no base qualities were kept. This sample stems from a study of T cell responses to AZD1222 COVID-19 vaccine (dated by TCRdb to the early 2020s). In the study overall: TCR sequencing covered 233 trial participants: roughly 200 given two doses of AZD1222 and 26 given two doses of MenACWY control vaccine. Enrollment into the trials was organized by age into subgroups of 18-55, 56-69 and 70-plus years, and those subgroups contained about 150, 27 and 61 TCR-sequenced participants, respectively. Here is what the overall study found, with its caveats: The vaccine-associated CD4 TCRs covered the entire spike protein, and the dominant responses fell in regions 160-218 and 743-854. Nearly half of unique spike-specific TCRs reportedly recognized epitopes outside regions mutated in the B.1.351 and B.1.1.7 variants. After two AZD1222 doses, both the breadth and the depth of spike-specific TCRs were significantly higher than at day 0 and than in MenACWY recipients. Conclusions about previously exposed vaccinees are limited, since just 5 or 6 AZD1222 recipients were seropositive for SARS-CoV-2 at baseline. Most participants were white British and females outnumbered males, and the authors suggested that clonal diversity may have been underestimated. In the small 56-69-year group, the increase in depth fell short of significance, most likely because of low power. Because no samples from the day 14 peak response were available, repertoires could be characterized only after the peak T cell response.

The CDR3 regions of human TCRbeta chains were subjected to immunosequencing. The original methods were these. Repertoire TCRs were checked for matches against a reference library of SARS-CoV-2-specific TCRs that had been generated using the MIRA antigen-specificity platform. Breadth was defined as the fraction of unique TCRs that were SARS-CoV-2-associated. Depth was defined as the fraction of total T cells that were SARS-CoV-2-associated. Using the MIRA data, every spike-specific TCR was mapped to the spike region that the TCR reacted to and assigned to either a CD4 or a CD8 class. Log10-transformed breadth and depth values were compared by one-way ANOVA with Sidak's multiple comparisons tests. TCRdb re-hosts the immuneACCESS table, in-frame sequences only. Its copies lack some clones; in the studies checked, an unresolved V gene accounts for under half of them, and the cause for the rest is not known. V and J calls and clone size come straight from that table; D and trimming were deduced from the DNA. For this sample there are more than 65,000 clones; 83% appear just once. Approximately 25% of the sample is taken by the ten largest.

The germline V gene gives CDR1 as SGHVS and CDR2 as FQNEAQ. The junction carries 12 bases between V and J, which are trimmed by 4 bases and 3 bases respectively. The CDR3, cysteine through phenylalanine, is 15 amino acids long. Only CDR3 DNA remains: 45 bases, in frame from the first base. Per the publication, the time point label means: about 28 days (+/-7) after the second vaccine dose. Because spike-specific TCR depth and breadth did not differ between the two schedules, AZD1222 recipients who got a second dose at roughly 4 weeks were pooled with those who got a second dose at roughly 12 weeks. Samples from vaccinated people were obtained from the UK trials COV001 and COV002, which included a single-blind randomized controlled phase 2/3 trial of AZD1222 (ChAdOx1 nCoV-19) in healthy adults. Trial participant PBMC samples were collected at day 0 and day 28 after the second dose for TCRbeta chain sequencing.

Here the chain combines TRBV7-8 and TRBJ2-2; 5 matching bases give a weak D call of TRBD1. The sample was peripheral blood, taken 28 days after the second AZD1222 dose. The sequence was obtained from an adult who received the AZD1222 COVID-19 vaccine. The CDR3 here reads CASSSTRAYTGELFF. The DNA reads TGTGCCAGCAGCTCCACCAGGGCTTACACCGGGGAGCTGTTTTTT.